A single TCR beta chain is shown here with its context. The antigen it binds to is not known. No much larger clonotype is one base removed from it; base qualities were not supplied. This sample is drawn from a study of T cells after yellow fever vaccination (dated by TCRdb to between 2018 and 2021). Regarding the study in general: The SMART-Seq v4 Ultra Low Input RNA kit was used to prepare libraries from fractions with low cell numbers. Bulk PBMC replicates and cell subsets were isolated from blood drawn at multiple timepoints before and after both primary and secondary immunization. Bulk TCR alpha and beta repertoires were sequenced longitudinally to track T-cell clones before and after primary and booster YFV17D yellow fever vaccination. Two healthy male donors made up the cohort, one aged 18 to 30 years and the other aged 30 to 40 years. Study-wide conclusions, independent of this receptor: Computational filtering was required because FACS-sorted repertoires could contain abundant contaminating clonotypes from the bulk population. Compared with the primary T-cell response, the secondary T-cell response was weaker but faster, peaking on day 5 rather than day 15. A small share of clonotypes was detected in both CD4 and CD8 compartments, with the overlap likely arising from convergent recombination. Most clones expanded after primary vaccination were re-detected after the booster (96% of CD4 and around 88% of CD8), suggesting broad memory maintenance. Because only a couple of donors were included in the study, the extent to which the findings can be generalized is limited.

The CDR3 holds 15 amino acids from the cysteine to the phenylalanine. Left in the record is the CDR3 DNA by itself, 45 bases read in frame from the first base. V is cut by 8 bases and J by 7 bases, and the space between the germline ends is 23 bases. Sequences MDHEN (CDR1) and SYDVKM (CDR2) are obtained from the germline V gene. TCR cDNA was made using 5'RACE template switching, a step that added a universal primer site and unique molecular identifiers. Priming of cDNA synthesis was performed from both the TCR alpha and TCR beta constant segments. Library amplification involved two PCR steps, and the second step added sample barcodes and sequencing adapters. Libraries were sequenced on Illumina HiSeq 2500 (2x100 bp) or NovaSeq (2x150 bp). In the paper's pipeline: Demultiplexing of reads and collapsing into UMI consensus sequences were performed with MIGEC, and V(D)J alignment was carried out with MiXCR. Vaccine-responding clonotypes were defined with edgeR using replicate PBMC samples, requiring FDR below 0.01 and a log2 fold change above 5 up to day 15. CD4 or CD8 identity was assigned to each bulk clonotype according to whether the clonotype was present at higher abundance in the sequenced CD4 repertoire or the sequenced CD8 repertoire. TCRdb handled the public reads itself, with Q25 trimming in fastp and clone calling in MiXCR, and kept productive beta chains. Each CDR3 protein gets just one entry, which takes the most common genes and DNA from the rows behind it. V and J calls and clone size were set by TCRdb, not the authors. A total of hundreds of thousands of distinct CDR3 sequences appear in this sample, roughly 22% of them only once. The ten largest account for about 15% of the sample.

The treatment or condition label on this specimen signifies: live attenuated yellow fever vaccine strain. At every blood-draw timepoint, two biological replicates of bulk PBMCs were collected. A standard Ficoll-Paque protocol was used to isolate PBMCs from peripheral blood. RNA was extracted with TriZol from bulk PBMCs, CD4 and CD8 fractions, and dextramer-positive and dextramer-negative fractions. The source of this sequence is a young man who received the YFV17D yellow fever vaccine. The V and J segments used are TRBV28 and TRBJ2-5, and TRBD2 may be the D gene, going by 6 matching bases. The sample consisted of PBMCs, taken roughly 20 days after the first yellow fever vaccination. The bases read TGTGCCAGCGGTCGGGCGGGATTTGCAAAAGGGACCCAGTACTTC. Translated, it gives CASGRAGFAKGTQYF. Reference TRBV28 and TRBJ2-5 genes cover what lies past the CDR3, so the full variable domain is DVKVTQSSRYLVKRTGEKVFLECVQDMDHENMFWYRQDPGLGLRLIYFSYDVKMKEKGDIPEGYSVSREKKERFSLILESASTNQTSMYLCASGRAGFAKGTQYFGPGTRLLVL.